The entry below describes one T cell receptor beta chain. Its matching antigen is unknown. This entry belongs to a study of tumor and adjacent non-tumor tissue in lung cancer. Study results and limitations: Compared with tumor, normal lung showed significantly lower TCR diversity. Shorter survival was associated with higher TCR diversity in tumors.

No cell sorting was done before RNA was extracted from the tissue. Newly diagnosed lung cancer patients had thoracic surgery in China, August–late 2014, without prior chemotherapy. This CDR3 is built from 14 residues. Trimming stripped 7 bases from V and 8 bases from J, with 18 bases between. Three rounds of nested PCR, following a modified ARM-PCR protocol, produced the TCRbeta library. TCRdb called the multiplex PCR reads again in MiXCR, with one record for every CDR3 protein. The table includes approximately 90,000 distinct CDR3 sequences, around two thirds detected once. The sequencing sample was made of lung tumor tissue. The rearrangement joins TRBV12-3 or TRBV12-4 to TRBJ2-1; a weak D match, TRBD2 (5 bases). The clonotype originates from a man aged 70 or older with non-small cell lung cancer. DNA of the CDR3: TGTGCCAGCAACTACCGGACTGGCCCTCATGAGCAGTTCTTC. It is translated as CASNYRTGPHEQFF.